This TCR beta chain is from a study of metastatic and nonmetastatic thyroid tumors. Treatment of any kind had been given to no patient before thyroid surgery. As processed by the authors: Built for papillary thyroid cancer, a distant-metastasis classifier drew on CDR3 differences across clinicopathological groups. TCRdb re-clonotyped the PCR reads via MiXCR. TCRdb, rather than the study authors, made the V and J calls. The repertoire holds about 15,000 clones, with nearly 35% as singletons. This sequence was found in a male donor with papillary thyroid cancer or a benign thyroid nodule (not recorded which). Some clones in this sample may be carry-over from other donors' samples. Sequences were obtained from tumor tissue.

In nucleotides, the CDR3 is TGTGCCAGCAGCTTAGCGGGGATAAACCTGAACACTGAAGCTTTCTTT. Translating gives CASSLAGINLNTEAFF. The genes are TRBV7-2 and TRBJ1-1; D remains ambiguous. This CDR3 is 16 amino acids long. Germline assignment: CDR1 SGHTA and CDR2 FQGNSA. Trimming stripped 0 bases from V and 0 bases from J, with 11 bases between.